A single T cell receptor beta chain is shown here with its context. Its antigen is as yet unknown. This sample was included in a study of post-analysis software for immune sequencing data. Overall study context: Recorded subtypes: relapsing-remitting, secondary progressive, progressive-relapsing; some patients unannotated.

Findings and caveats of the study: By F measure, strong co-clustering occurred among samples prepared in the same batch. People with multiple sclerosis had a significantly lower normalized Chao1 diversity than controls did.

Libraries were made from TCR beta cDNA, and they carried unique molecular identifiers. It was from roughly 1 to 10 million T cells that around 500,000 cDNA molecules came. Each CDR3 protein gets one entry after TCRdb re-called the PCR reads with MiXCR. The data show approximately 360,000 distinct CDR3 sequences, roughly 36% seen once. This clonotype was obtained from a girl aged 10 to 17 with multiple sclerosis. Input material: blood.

The CDR3 DNA sequence: TGTGCCAGCAGTTTGGGAGGCTGGTACGAGCAGTACTTC. It encodes CASSLGGWYEQYF. The V call is TRBV28, the J call TRBJ2-7; maybe TRBD2 (6 bases). Trimming took 3 bases from V and 4 from J, leaving 10 bases between them. CDR3 length: 13 amino acids. The germline V gene has CDR1 MDHEN and CDR2 SYDVKM.